Given below is one T cell receptor (beta chain) in context. The antigen is undetermined. This sample is part of a study of cytomegalovirus exposure and HLA in healthy donors. Study-level points and caveats: Most TCR sequences were uncommon, yet certain public TCRs appeared in many donors. Accounts indicate the classifier identified cytomegalovirus status with strong specificity and sensitivity.

A multiplex PCR was run with 60 Vbeta primers and 13 Jbeta primers. The assay was immunoSEQ multiplex PCR, and TCRdb's table has in-frame clones only and misses some. This sample's table reports fewer than 250,000 clones. Source material: PBMCs. The TCR originated in a woman in her twenties or thirties in good health and CMV-seropositive.

Written as DNA, the CDR3 is TGCGCCAGCAGTGTGGCCAGGGGAAGTGTGGGGCCCCAGCATTTT. This translates into CASSVARGSVGPQHF. The chain couples TRBV10-2 to TRBJ1-5, with D perhaps matching TRBD1 (6 bases). V lost 4 bases and J 9 bases, leaving 19 bases between the germline ends. The germline gives CDR1 WSHSY, CDR2 SAAADI. The CDR3 covers 15 residues.